The 9 T cell receptor beta chains listed next were all sequenced from one sample in a study of blood T cell repertoires in COVID-19. The repertoire was sequenced with immunoSEQ multiplex PCR; TCRdb's copy has only in-frame clones and lacks some. The data contain about 230,000 clones, around 85% of them singletons. The specimen sequenced was peripheral blood. The receptors stem from an elderly woman with acute or convalescent COVID-19.

This clone is a singleton in its sample. The chain has TRBV10-3 and TRBJ1-1, with 8 positions matching TRBD1. Per germline, CDR1 ENHRY and CDR2 SYGVKD. V trimming: 11 bases; J trimming: 5 bases; junction bases outside the gene matches: 10. The CDR3 spans 13 residues. CDR3 residues: CAARTGPSTEAFF. In DNA form, the CDR3 reads TGTGCCGCTCGGACAGGGCCTTCGACTGAAGCTTTCTTT.

The V and J genes are TRBV11-2 and TRBJ2-1; 7 nucleotides line up with TRBD1. The junction had 4 bases not matched to a gene; V was cut back by 5 bases and J by 0 bases. Germline CDR1 and CDR2: SGHAT and FQNNGV. The CDR3 totals 15 residues. The DNA of the CDR3 is TGTGCCAGCAGCCCGACAGGGATCTCCTACAATGAGCAGTTCTTC. Translation: CASSPTGISYNEQFF. The whole variable domain, filled in from reference TRBV11-2 and TRBJ2-1, reads EAGVAQSPRYKIIEKRQSVAFWCNPISGHATLYWYQQILGQGPKLLIQFQNNGVVDDSQLPKDRFSAERLKGVDSTLKIQPAKLEDSAVYLCASSPTGISYNEQFFGPGTRLTVL.

The rearrangement joins TRBV7-9 to TRBJ2-5; 7 positions match TRBD1. CDR3 size: 14 residues. V dropped 5 bases and J dropped 2; count of bases not matched to a gene: 5. Germline CDR1 is SEHNR and CDR2 is FQNEAQ (reference sequence). CDR3 protein: CASSRRQGQETQYF. The CDR3 bases are TGTGCCAGCAGCCGAAGACAGGGTCAAGAGACCCAGTACTTC. Using reference TRBV7-9 and TRBJ2-5 for the parts outside the CDR3, the full variable domain is DTGVSQNPRHKITKRGQNVTFRCDPISEHNRLYWYRQTLGQGPEFLTYFQNEAQLEKSRLLSDRFSAERPKGSFSTLEIQRTEQGDSAMYLCASSRRQGQETQYFGPGTRLLVL.

The chain combines TRBV18 with TRBJ2-5; 8 positions agree with TRBD1. The V gene's germline CDR1 is KGHSH and CDR2 LQKENI. V lost 2 bases to trimming and J lost 1 base; unmatched junction nucleotides: 9. CDR3 length equals 17 residues. CDR3 amino acids: CASSPASSGTGQETQYF. The CDR3 bases are TGTGCCAGCTCACCAGCGAGTTCCGGGACAGGCCAAGAGACCCAGTACTTC.

The chain is built from TRBV10-3 and TRBJ2-2; 7 bases fit TRBD1. The V gene end was trimmed by 6 bases and the J gene end by 0 bases; junction bases not matched to a gene: 16. Germline CDR1 is ENHRY and CDR2 is SYGVKD. The CDR3 spans 19 residues. The CDR3 DNA reads as TGTGCCATCAGCCCCGGCCGGACAGGCGTTACTTCGAACACCGGGGAGCTGTTTTTT. It encodes CAISPGRTGVTSNTGELFF.

The V gene is TRBV10-3, the J gene TRBJ1-4; 7 bases are shared with TRBD1. The CDR3 is made up of 15 amino acids. Germline CDR1 is ENHRY and CDR2 is SYGVKD. V shed 5 bases and J 4 bases; nucleotides not matched to a gene: 7. The CDR3 DNA follows: TGTGCCATCAGTCGGACAGGCGGGGATAATGAAAAACTGTTTTTT. It encodes CAISRTGGDNEKLFF.

The chain recombines TRBV6-5 with TRBJ1-1, with TRBD1 matching 8 bases. From germline, CDR1 is MNHEY and CDR2 SVGAGI. V trimming: 7 bases; J trimming: 4 bases; junction bases outside the gene matches: 8. The CDR3 spans 14 residues. DNA for the CDR3: TGTGCCAGCACCTTGACAGGGGAGGGCACTGAAGCTTTCTTT. It specifies CASTLTGEGTEAFF.

V usage is TRBV19 and J usage is TRBJ2-3, with 7 bases lining up with TRBD1. CDR1 and CDR2 from the germline V gene are LNHDA and SQIVND (reference sequence). Losses at the gene ends were 7 bases for V and 5 bases for J; bases not matched to a gene: 9. The CDR3 sequence is 14 residues long. The CDR3 region has the DNA TGTGCCAGTACCAATGGGGACAGACTAGATACGCAGTATTTT. Its protein is CASTNGDRLDTQYF.

This clone has just one count. The V gene is TRBV12-3 or TRBV12-4, the J gene TRBJ1-1, with unresolved D. The CDR3 contains 11 residues. V was cut by 7 bases and J by 4 bases, with 7 bases left in between. The DNA of the CDR3 is TGTGCCAGCACCGCCGGCACTGAAGCTTTCTTT. It is translated as CASTAGTEAFF.